This T cell receptor (beta chain) originates from a study of CD8+ T cells in alopecia areata. After isolation, RNA underwent reverse transcription to generate cDNA as the sequencing template. Measured with immunoSEQ multiplex PCR; TCRdb has only the in-frame clones, and not every one. Of over 150,000 clones listed, 50% to 75% are singletons. Sample: CD4+ T cells sorted from blood, taken at week 0. This sequence originates from a human donor with alopecia areata.

The CDR3 region has the DNA TGTGCCTGGAGTGTCGCAACGGACAGACAAGAGACCCAGTACTTC. It yields the protein CAWSVATDRQETQYF. The chain joins TRBV30 to TRBJ2-5, with D tentatively TRBD1 (6 bases). V shed 0 bases and J shed 2 bases, with 13 bases lying between them. Germline V gene lookup returns CDR1 GTSNPN and CDR2 SVGIG (reference sequence). The CDR3 runs to 15 residues.